The 23 T cell receptor beta chains presented below share a single source sample, sequenced in a study of cytomegalovirus exposure and HLA in healthy donors (dated 2017 in TCRdb). The library came from the immunoSEQ multiplex PCR assay. In TCRdb, the immuneACCESS table is reduced to in-frame sequences with V and J assigned. These tables do not hold every clone; where another copy was compared, an unresolved V gene accounts for under half, and the others remain unexplained. The sample table shows 150,000 to 200,000 clones, and approximately 86% are seen once. The top ten clonotypes cover around 2.3% of the sample. The source material was PBMCs. Every receptor here comes from a woman aged 18-29 years in good health and CMV-seronegative.

The CDR3 DNA follows: TGTGCCTGGAGTGTACATCTCCAGGGAATCTTCGCCACTGAAGCTTTCTTT. It yields the protein CAWSVHLQGIFATEAFF. This chain links TRBV30 with TRBJ1-1; a possible D gene is TRBD1 (5 bases). The CDR3 sequence is 17 residues long. The germline V gene has CDR1 GTSNPN and CDR2 SVGIG (reference sequence). Between the trimmed V and J ends, which lost 0 bases and 4 bases, there was a span of 21 bases.

This clone was seen only once. The V gene is TRBV5-4, the J gene TRBJ1-1, with 9 bases aligning to TRBD1. The germline V gene has CDR1 SGHNT and CDR2 YYREEE (reference sequence). Trimming removed 2 bases from V and 7 bases from J; junction bases left unmatched: 6. This CDR3 is built from 14 residues. The CDR3 is CASSFGTGKSEAFF. CDR3 DNA sequence: TGTGCCAGCAGCTTTGGGACAGGGAAGAGTGAAGCTTTCTTT.

This clone was seen a few times. The chain is built from TRBV6-5 and TRBJ1-6, with 7 bases that match TRBD1. V lost 0 bases and J lost 10; bases outside the gene matches: 6. CDR3 length: 15 amino acids. Germline CDR1 MNHEY, CDR2 SVGAGI. Here the CDR3 reads CASSYSGRGRSPLHF. The CDR3 nucleotides read TGTGCCAGCAGTTACTCAGGCAGGGGGAGGTCACCCCTCCACTTT.

V gene TRBV9 combines with J gene TRBJ1-1, with D perhaps TRBD1 (5 bases). CDR1 SGDLS and CDR2 YYNGEE come from the germline V gene. V was pared by 0 bases and J by 1 base, with 10 bases between. This CDR3 region has 15 residues. DNA for the CDR3: TGTGCCAGCAGCGTAGGTTCAGGGTGGAACACTGAAGCTTTCTTT. Protein sequence: CASSVGSGWNTEAFF.

The rearrangement uses TRBV14 and TRBJ2-3; D is possibly TRBD1 (5 bases). V was pared by 4 bases and J by 3 bases, with 11 bases between. CDR1 is SGHDN and CDR2 is FVKESK in the germline V gene. The CDR3 covers 14 residues. The CDR3 loop reads CASSPTVSTDTQYF. The DNA for the CDR3 is TGTGCCAGCAGCCCGACAGTTTCAACAGATACGCAGTATTTT.

This clone appeared a single time. The rearrangement uses TRBV7-2 and TRBJ2-7; 13 nucleotides align to TRBD2. Germline assignment: CDR1 SGHTA and CDR2 FQGNSA. The CDR3 is 14 amino acids. V gave up 5 bases and J gave up 6 bases; unmatched junction bases: 4. The CDR3 sequence: CASSPGLAGVEQYF. The CDR3 nucleotides read TGTGCCAGCAGCCCCGGACTAGCGGGAGTCGAGCAGTACTTC.

The CDR3 DNA follows: TGTGCCAGCAGTTTCACCTTCCAGGGGGTTGTCTATGGCTACACCTTC. As protein: CASSFTFQGVVYGYTF. The chain couples TRBV6-6 to TRBJ1-2; 7 nucleotides line up with TRBD1. From germline, CDR1 is MNHNY and CDR2 SVGAGI (reference sequence). The V segment lost 4 bases and the J segment 4 bases; nucleotides outside the gene matches: 12. The CDR3 runs 16 residues.

This chain connects TRBV7-2 to TRBJ2-7; 9 bases line up with TRBD2. The CDR3 has 14 amino acids. The germline V gene has CDR1 SGHTA and CDR2 FQGNSA. J was trimmed by 3 bases and V by 6 bases; bases with no gene match: 6. The CDR3 DNA reads TGTGCCAGCAGACATTCTAGCGGGATCTACGAGCAGTACTTC. This encodes CASRHSSGIYEQYF.

The rearrangement links TRBV5-1 to TRBJ1-2; perhaps TRBD1 as D (5 bases). The CDR3 is made up of 16 amino acids. V gave up 7 bases and J gave up 0 bases, with 19 bases separating them. Germline V CDR1 and CDR2: SGHRS, YFSETQ. The CDR3 sequence is CASSGAGMQANYGYTF. DNA for the CDR3: TGCGCCAGCTCGGGAGCAGGGATGCAAGCTAACTATGGCTACACCTTC.

This clone came up a few times. The genes are TRBV9 and TRBJ2-5, with 11 bases matching TRBD1. CDR3 length: 16 amino acids. Germline assignment: CDR1 SGDLS and CDR2 YYNGEE. V gave up 4 bases and J gave up 5 bases; unmatched junction bases: 10. The CDR3 protein is CASSFGTGGYGETQYF. The DNA of the CDR3 is TGTGCCAGCAGCTTCGGGACAGGGGGATATGGGGAGACCCAGTACTTC.

This clone was seen a few times. The chain carries TRBV4-1 and TRBJ2-6, with D possibly TRBD2 on 5 matching bases. CDR1 and CDR2 (germline): MGHRA, YSYEKL. Trimming removed 8 bases from V and 0 bases from J, with 11 bases in between. The CDR3 is made up of 15 amino acids. CDR3 loop: CASGGFGSGANVLTF. In DNA, the CDR3 is TGCGCCAGCGGCGGGTTTGGCTCTGGGGCCAACGTCCTGACTTTC.

The chain is built from TRBV14 and TRBJ2-7, with 7 bases lining up with TRBD2. Unmatched junction bases numbered 9, after V lost 4 bases and J lost 3 bases. This CDR3 is 15 amino acids long. Germline V CDR1 and CDR2: SGHDN, FVKESK. DNA of the CDR3: TGTGCCAGCAGCCCATCGGCTAGCGGATACTACGAGCAGTACTTC. Amino acid sequence: CASSPSASGYYEQYF.

This sequence joins TRBV5-1 and TRBJ1-1; the D gene is possibly TRBD1 (5 bases). The V end was cut by 4 bases, the J end by 11 bases, with 12 bases between. This CDR3 is 11 amino acids long. Germline CDR1 reads SGHRS; CDR2 reads YFSETQ. CDR3 amino acids: CASSHQGWAFF. In DNA form, the CDR3 reads TGCGCCAGCAGCCACCAGGGTTGGGCTTTCTTT.

The chain uses TRBV15 and TRBJ1-4; D is uncertain. V dropped 3 bases and J dropped 4 bases, with 9 bases sitting between them. Germline-derived CDR1 and CDR2 are LNHNV and YYDKDF (reference sequence). The CDR3 has 14 amino acids. In DNA, the CDR3 is TGTGCCACCAGCAGGGCGGGGAATAATGAAAAACTGTTTTTT. Its protein product is CATSRAGNNEKLFF.

The rearrangement joins TRBV11-2 to TRBJ2-1, with 12 bases fitting TRBD2. J gave up 5 bases and V 3 bases, and 2 bases lay outside the gene matches. The germline V gene has CDR1 SGHAT and CDR2 FQNNGV. This CDR3 spans 15 amino acids. In nucleotides, the CDR3 is TGTGCCAGCAGCTTCCGGACTAGCGGGAACAATGAGCAGTTCTTC. This translates into CASSFRTSGNNEQFF. The full variable domain, rest sourced from reference TRBV11-2 and TRBJ2-1, is EAGVAQSPRYKIIEKRQSVAFWCNPISGHATLYWYQQILGQGPKLLIQFQNNGVVDDSQLPKDRFSAERLKGVDSTLKIQPAKLEDSAVYLCASSFRTSGNNEQFFGPGTRLTVL.

The genes are TRBV9 and TRBJ1-2; D is undetermined. Trimming cost V 2 bases and J 4 bases, with 15 bases left between them. CDR1 SGDLS and CDR2 YYNGEE come from the germline V gene. CDR3 length: 15 residues. This CDR3 reads CASSVGRESSYGYTF. The DNA for the CDR3 is TGTGCCAGCAGCGTCGGGAGGGAATCTAGCTATGGCTACACCTTC. Complete variable domain (other parts from reference TRBV9 and TRBJ1-2): DSGVTQTPKHLITATGQRVTLRCSPRSGDLSVYWYQQSLDQGLQFLIQYYNGEERAKGNILERFSAQQFPDLHSELNLSSLELGDSALYFCASSVGRESSYGYTFGSGTRLTVV.

V gene TRBV7-9 combines with J gene TRBJ2-7, with TRBD2 identical over 11 bases. CDR3 length equals 14 residues. V lost 3 bases, J lost 6 bases, and 4 bases stayed unmatched. Germline V gene data show CDR1 as SEHNR and CDR2 as FQNEAQ (reference sequence). The DNA of the CDR3 is TGTGCCAGCAGCTTTAGCGGGAGGGCCCCCGAGCAGTACTTC. Protein product: CASSFSGRAPEQYF.

The V gene is TRBV6-1, the J gene TRBJ2-7, with D unclear. V lost 7 bases and J lost 6, with 22 bases in between. Germline assignment: CDR1 MNHNS and CDR2 SASEGT. CDR3 length: 15 amino acids. CDR3 sequence: CASIQEYVGLAEQYF. DNA of the CDR3: TGTGCCAGCATTCAAGAGTATGTAGGTTTAGCCGAGCAGTACTTC.

V and J are TRBV29-1 and TRBJ2-6, with 9 bases lining up with TRBD1. CDR1 SQVTM and CDR2 ANQGSEA come from the germline V gene. Trimming removed 6 bases from V and 4 bases from J; junction bases left unmatched: 10. The CDR3 is 16 amino acids. The CDR3 DNA reads as TGCAGCGTCTACGGGACAGGGATGTCAGGGGCCAACGTCCTGACTTTC. It specifies CSVYGTGMSGANVLTF.

The J gene is TRBJ2-4, the V gene TRBV7-2; 11 bases align to TRBD2. Trimming took 5 bases from V and 7 from J; bases not matched to a gene: 4. This CDR3 contains 14 residues. Per the germline V gene, CDR1 is SGHTA and CDR2 is FQGNSA. CDR3 in amino acids: CASSTGLAENIQYF. The DNA of the CDR3 is TGTGCCAGCAGCACGGGACTAGCGGAGAACATTCAGTACTTC.

CDR3 residues: CASKTTGAGNTEAFF. The DNA for the CDR3 is TGCGCCAGCAAAACGACAGGGGCCGGGAACACTGAAGCTTTCTTT. V usage is TRBV4-1 and J usage is TRBJ1-1; 8 bases are shared with TRBD1. This CDR3 comprises 15 residues. The V and J ends lost 7 bases and 1 base, in that order; junction bases with no gene match: 8. Germline CDR1 is MGHRA and CDR2 is YSYEKL.

This clone was detected only a few times. This chain joins TRBV2 and TRBJ1-2; 8 bases align to TRBD1. From germline, CDR1 is SNHLY and CDR2 FYNNEI. J gave up 4 bases and V 2 bases, and 0 bases lay outside the gene matches. The CDR3 is made up of 13 amino acids. The CDR3 region is CASSETGGYGYTF. CDR3 DNA: TGTGCCAGCAGTGAAACAGGGGGCTATGGCTACACCTTC.

CDR3 in DNA: TGCGCCAGCAGCCAAGATCGGCAGGGGGCGGGGACTGAAGCTTTCTTT. Protein product: CASSQDRQGAGTEAFF. This chain uses TRBV4-1 with TRBJ1-1, with 8 bases lining up with TRBD1. V was pared by 0 bases and J by 5 bases, with 8 bases of the junction left unmatched. CDR1 is MGHRA and CDR2 is YSYEKL in the germline V gene. The CDR3 contains 16 residues.